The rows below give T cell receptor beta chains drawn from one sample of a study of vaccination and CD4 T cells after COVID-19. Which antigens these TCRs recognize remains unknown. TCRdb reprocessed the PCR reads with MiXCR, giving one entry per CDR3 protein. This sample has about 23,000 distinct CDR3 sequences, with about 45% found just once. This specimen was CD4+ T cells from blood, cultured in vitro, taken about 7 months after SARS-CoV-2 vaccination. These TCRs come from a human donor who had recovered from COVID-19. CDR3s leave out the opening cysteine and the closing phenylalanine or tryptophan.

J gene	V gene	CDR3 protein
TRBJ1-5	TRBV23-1	ASSQSIGHLRADQPQH
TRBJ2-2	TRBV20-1	SARDVSQTGELF
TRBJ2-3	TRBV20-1	SARGLAGGKGDTQY
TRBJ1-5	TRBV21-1	ASTPLRGPPSNQPQH
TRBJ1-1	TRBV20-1	SARLTVMNTEAF
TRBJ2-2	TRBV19	ASRALAVTGELF
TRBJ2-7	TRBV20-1	SAPRTSGSYEQY
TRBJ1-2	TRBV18	ASSPDRANYGYT
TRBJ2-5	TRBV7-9	ASTPGTPGETQY
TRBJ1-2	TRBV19	ASMDLRDYGYT
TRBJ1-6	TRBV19	ASRRSYNSPLH
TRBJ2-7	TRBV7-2	ASSLVDYTYEQY
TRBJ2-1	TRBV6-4	ASRLQTSSGEQF
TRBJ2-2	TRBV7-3	ASSPQGGAGAAGELF
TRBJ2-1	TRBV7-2	ASSDPSGTIYNEQF
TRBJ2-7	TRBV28	ASSSPGQGPYEQY
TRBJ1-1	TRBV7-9	ASRGGGEAF
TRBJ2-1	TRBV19	ASSRAGENEQF
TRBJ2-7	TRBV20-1	SAPQRRKGRGEQY
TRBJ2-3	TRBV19	ASSKKTDTQY
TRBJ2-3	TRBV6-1	ASRASAGTDTQY
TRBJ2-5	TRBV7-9	ASSKGLAGGTETQY
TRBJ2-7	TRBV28	ASSPGTRVYEQY
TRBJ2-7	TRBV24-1	ATSEGSGVYEQY
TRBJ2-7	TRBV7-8	ASSLERGLEQY
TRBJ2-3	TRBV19	ASHLGGRESDTQY
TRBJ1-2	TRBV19	ASSRSISGYT
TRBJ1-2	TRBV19	ASSITVNYGYT
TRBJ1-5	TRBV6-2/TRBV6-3	ASSYLRGGQPQH
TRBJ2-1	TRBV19	ASSIIASGNPVRF
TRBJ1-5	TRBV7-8	ASSFGQGGNQPQH
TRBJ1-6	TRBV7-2	ASSLEPTGTVGSPLH
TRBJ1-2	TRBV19	ASSRAQDGGYGYT
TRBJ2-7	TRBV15	ATSSPWGGSLSEQY
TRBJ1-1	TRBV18	ASSPMTNTEAF
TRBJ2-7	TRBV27	ASSLFAGGPYEQY
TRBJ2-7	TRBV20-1	SASGGGLDEQY
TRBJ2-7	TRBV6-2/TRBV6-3	ASKSLEVGEQY
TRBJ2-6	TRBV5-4	ASSLDGRSGANVLT
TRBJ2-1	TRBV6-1	ASRAGTGVYEQF
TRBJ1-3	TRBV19	ASNQGSSGNTIY
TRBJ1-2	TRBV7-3	ASSTPDRRGVYGYT
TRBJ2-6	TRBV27	ASSSPSSGANVLT
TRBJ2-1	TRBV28	ASSRQGINEQF
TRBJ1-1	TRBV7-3	ASSASDRSNTEAF
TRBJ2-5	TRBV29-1	SVEEQTETQY
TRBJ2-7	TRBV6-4	ASSFGQGSPYEQY
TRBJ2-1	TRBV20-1	SSRLAPYNEQF
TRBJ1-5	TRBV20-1	SARDLVLGPQH